This T cell receptor (beta chain) emerged from a study of blood T cells in healthy people across ages. Primers used in a second PCR of roughly 6 to 12 cycles were a sample-barcoded 5' primer and a J-beta primer mix. TCRdb called the 5' RACE reads again in MiXCR, with one record for every CDR3 protein. The table has about 1.6 million distinct CDR3 sequences, 30% to 40% seen once. Looked up from germline, CDR1 is SGHRS and CDR2 is YFSETQ. The CDR3 extends over 14 amino acids. Comment on this clonotype: Its antigen remains unidentified. The junction shows a germline mismatch at one end, possibly a read error.

Healthy individuals of Caucasian origin from Russia, aged roughly 6 to 95, served as donors. Each donor had roughly 10 milliliters of peripheral blood drawn. General observations from the study: Older age went with lower TCR beta diversity per million T cells, in a roughly linear way.

The V and J genes are TRBV5-1 and TRBJ1-5; TRBD1 might be the D (6 bases). This receptor was obtained from a woman under 40 in good health. The sample taken for sequencing was blood. Here the CDR3 DNA reads TGCGCCAGCAGCTTGGCCCCAGGGGTTCAGCCCCGGCATTTT. It specifies CASSLAPGVQPRHF.